This T cell receptor beta chain came from a study of T cell responses to AZD1222 COVID-19 vaccine. Looking at the study overall: Second-dose schedules of about 4 or about 12 weeks were combined.

As regards this clone: No antigen is known for it.

General study points: Donors in the cohort were predominantly white British and more often female, and clonal diversity was possibly underestimated. Increases in Spike-specific TCR breadth and depth were seen after two AZD1222 doses.

Here immunoSEQ multiplex PCR was the method, and the copy in TCRdb shows in-frame clones only, minus some. The table shows 150,000 to 200,000 clones, with around nine tenths occurring only once. The CDR3 has 14 residues. Germline V gene sequence: CDR1 MNHEY, CDR2 SVGAGI. V lost 5 bases, J lost 8 bases, and 10 bases stayed unmatched. This sample comprised peripheral blood, obtained on day 0 of AZD1222 vaccination. This sequence was found in an adult in good health. The J gene is TRBJ1-2, the V gene TRBV6-5; 8 nucleotides line up with TRBD1. CDR3: CASSQRTGTQGYTF. For the CDR3, the DNA is TGTGCCAGCAGTCAAAGGACAGGGACACAGGGCTACACCTTC.